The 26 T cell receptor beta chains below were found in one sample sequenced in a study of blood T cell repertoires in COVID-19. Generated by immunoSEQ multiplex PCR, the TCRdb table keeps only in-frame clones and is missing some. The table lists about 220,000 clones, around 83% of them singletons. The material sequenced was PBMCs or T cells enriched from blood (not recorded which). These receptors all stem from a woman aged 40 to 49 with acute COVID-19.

This CDR3 reads CAVLFSGANVLTF. The CDR3, as DNA: TGCGCCGTCCTATTCTCTGGGGCCAACGTCCTGACTTTC. The chain uses TRBV10-2 and TRBJ2-6; no reliable D call. Germline assignment: CDR1 WSHSY and CDR2 SAAADI. The CDR3 sequence is 13 residues long. Deletions cut 11 bases from V and 0 bases from J, with 8 bases between.

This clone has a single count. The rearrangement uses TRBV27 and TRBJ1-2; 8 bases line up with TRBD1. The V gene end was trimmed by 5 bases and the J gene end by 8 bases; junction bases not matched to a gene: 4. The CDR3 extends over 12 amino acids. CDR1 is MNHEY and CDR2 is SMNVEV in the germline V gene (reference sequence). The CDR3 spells CASSLTGEGYTF. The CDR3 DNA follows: TGTGCCAGCAGTCTGACAGGGGAGGGCTACACCTTC.

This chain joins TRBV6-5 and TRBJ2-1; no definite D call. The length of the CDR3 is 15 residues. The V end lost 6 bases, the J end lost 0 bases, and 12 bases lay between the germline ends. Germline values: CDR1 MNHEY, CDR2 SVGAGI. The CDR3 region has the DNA TGTGCCAGCAGCCTAGAGGAGAGCTCCTACAATGAGCAGTTCTTC. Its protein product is CASSLEESSYNEQFF.

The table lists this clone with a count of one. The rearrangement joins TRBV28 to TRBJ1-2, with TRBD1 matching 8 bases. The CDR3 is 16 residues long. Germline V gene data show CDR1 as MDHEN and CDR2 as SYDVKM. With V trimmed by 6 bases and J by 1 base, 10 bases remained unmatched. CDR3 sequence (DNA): TGTGCCAGCAGGCTGATCGGGACAGGATATAACTATGGCTACACCTTC. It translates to CASRLIGTGYNYGYTF.

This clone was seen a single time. This CDR3 reads CASSYLGGARMTEAFF. The CDR3 nucleotides are TGTGCCAGCTCTTACCTAGGGGGCGCGAGGATGACTGAAGCTTTCTTT. The chain joins TRBV18 to TRBJ1-1, with 7 bases fitting TRBD1. Unmatched junction bases numbered 15, after V lost 6 bases and J lost 5 bases. The V gene's germline CDR1 is KGHSH and CDR2 LQKENI. This CDR3 region has 16 residues.

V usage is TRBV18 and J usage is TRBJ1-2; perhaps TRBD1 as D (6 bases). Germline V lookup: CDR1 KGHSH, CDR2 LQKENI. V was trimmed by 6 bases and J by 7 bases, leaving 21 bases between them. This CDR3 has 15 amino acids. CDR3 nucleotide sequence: TGTGCCAGCTCCCTCCGCGGACAGCGCCTGAGTGGCTACACCTTC. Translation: CASSLRGQRLSGYTF.

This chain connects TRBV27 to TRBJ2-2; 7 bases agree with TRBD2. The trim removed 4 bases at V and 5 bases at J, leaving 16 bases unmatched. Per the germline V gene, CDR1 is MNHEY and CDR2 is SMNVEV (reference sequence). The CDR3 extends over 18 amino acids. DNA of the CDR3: TGTGCCAGCAGTTCCCCATTGAAGACTAGCAGTAGGACCGGGGAGCTGTTTTTT. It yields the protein CASSSPLKTSSRTGELFF.

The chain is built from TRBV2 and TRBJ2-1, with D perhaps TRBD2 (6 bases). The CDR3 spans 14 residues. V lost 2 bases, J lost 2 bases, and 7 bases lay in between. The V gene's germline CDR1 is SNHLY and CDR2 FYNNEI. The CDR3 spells CASSELATYNEQFF. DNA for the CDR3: TGTGCCAGCAGTGAACTAGCGACCTACAATGAGCAGTTCTTC.

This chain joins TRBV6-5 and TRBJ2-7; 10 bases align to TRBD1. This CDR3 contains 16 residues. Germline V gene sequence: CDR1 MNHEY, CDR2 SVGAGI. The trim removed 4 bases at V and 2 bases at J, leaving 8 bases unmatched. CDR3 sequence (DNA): TGTGCCAGCAGTTCCATAGGGGACAGGGGAACCTACGAGCAGTACTTC. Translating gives CASSSIGDRGTYEQYF.

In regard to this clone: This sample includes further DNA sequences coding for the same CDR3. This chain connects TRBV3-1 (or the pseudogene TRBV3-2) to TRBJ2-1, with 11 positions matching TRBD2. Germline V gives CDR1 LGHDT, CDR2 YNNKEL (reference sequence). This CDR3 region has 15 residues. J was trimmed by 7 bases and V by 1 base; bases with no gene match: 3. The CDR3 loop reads CASSQGLAGGNEQFF. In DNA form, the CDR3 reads TGTGCCAGCAGCCAAGGGCTAGCGGGAGGTAATGAGCAGTTCTTC.

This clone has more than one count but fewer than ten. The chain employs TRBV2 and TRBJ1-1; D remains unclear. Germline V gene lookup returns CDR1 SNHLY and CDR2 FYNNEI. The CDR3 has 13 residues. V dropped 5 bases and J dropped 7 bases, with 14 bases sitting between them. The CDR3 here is CASSPFERHEAFF. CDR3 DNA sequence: TGTGCCAGCAGTCCCTTCGAGCGCCATGAAGCTTTCTTT.

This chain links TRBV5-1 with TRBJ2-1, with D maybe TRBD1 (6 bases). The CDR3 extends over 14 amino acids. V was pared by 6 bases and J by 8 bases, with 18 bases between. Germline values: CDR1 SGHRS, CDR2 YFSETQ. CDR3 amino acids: CASIKIRGLDEQFF. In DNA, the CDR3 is TGCGCCAGCATAAAGATCAGGGGTTTGGATGAGCAGTTCTTC. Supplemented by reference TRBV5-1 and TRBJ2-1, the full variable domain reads KAGVTQTPRYLIKTRGQQVTLSCSPISGHRSVSWYQQTPGQGLQFLFEYFSETQRNKGNFPGRFSGRQFSNSRSEMNVSTLELGDSALYLCASIKIRGLDEQFFGPGTRLTVL.

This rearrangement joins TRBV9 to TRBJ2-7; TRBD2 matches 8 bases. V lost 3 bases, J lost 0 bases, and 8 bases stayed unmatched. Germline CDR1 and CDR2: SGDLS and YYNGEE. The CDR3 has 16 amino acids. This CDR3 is CASSAEERGYSYEQYF. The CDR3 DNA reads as TGTGCCAGCAGCGCGGAGGAGCGGGGGTACTCCTACGAGCAGTACTTC.

In nucleotides, the CDR3 is TGTGCCATCAGCGATTCCGGGACAGGGAGGACCTACGAGCAGTACTTC. The encoded protein is CAISDSGTGRTYEQYF. V usage is TRBV10-3 and J usage is TRBJ2-7; 9 bases match TRBD1. The CDR3 is 16 residues long. Germline values: CDR1 ENHRY, CDR2 SYGVKD. V trimming: 6 bases; J trimming: 2 bases; junction bases outside the gene matches: 11.

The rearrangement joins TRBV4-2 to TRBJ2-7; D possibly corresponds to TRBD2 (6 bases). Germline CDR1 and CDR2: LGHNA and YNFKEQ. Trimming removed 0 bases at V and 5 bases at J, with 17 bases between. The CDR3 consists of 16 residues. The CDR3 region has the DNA TGTGCCAGCAGCCAAGATCGAGGCTGGGGGAGGAACGAGCAGTACTTC. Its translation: CASSQDRGWGRNEQYF.

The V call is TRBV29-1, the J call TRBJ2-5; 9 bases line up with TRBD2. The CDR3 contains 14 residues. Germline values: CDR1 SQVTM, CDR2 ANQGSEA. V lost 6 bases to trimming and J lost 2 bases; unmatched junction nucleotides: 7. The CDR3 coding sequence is TGCAGCGTGCAGTGGCTAGCGGGACAAGAGACCCAGTACTTC. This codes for CSVQWLAGQETQYF.

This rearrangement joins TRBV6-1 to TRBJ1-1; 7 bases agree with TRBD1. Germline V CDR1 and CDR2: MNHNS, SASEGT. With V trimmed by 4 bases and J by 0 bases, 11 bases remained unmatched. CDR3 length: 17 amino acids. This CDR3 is CASSVGWGDSMNTEAFF. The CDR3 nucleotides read TGTGCCAGCAGTGTTGGGTGGGGGGACAGCATGAACACTGAAGCTTTCTTT.

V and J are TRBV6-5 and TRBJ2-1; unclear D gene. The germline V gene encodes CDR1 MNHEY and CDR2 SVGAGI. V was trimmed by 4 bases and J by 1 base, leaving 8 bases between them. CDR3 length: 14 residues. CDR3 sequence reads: CASSWSVSYNEQFF. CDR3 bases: TGTGCCAGCAGTTGGAGTGTGTCCTACAATGAGCAGTTCTTC.

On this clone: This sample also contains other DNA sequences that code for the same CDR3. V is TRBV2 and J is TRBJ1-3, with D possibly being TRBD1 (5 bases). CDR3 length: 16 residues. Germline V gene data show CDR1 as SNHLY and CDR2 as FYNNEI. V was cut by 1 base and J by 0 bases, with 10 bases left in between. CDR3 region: CASSEGRGNSGNTIYF. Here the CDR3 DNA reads TGTGCCAGCAGTGAAGGACGGGGGAACTCTGGAAACACCATATATTTT.

This CDR3 reads CASRTPGLASNEQFF. CDR3 in DNA: TGCGCCAGCAGAACTCCGGGACTAGCGTCCAATGAGCAGTTCTTC. The gene calls are TRBV5-1 and TRBJ2-1; 10 nucleotides line up with TRBD2. The junction had 8 bases not matched to a gene; V was cut back by 5 bases and J by 6 bases. CDR1 and CDR2 (germline): SGHRS, YFSETQ. The CDR3 runs 15 residues.

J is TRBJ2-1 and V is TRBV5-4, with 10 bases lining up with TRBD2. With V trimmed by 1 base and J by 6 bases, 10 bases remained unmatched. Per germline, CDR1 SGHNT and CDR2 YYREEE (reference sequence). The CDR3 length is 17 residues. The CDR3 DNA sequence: TGTGCCAGCAGCTTGCGACGTCTAGCGGGAGACAGCAATGAGCAGTTCTTC. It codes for CASSLRRLAGDSNEQFF.

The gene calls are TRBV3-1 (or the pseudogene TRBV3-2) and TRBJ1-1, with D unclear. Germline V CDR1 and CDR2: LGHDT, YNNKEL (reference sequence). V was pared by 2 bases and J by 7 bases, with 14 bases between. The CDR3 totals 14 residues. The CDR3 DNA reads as TGTGCCAGCAGCCAATCTACGTGGGGAGGTGAAGCTTTCTTT. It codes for CASSQSTWGGEAFF.

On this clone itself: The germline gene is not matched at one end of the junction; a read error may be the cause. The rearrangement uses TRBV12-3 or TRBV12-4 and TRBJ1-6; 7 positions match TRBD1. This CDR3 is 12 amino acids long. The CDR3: CASSLERGQGTF. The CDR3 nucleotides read TGTGCCAGCAGTTTAGAGAGGGGGCAAGGGACCTTT.

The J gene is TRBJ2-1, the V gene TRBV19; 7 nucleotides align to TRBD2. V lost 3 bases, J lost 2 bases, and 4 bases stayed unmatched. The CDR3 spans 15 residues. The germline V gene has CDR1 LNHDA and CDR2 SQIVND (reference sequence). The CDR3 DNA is TGTGCCAGTAGTATCGGCGGGGGTCCCTACAATGAGCAGTTCTTC. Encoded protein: CASSIGGGPYNEQFF.

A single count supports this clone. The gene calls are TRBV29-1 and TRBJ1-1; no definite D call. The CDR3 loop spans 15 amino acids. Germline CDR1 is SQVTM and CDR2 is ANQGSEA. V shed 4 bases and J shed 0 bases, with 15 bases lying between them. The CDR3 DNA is TGCAGCGTTGTGATATTGACGGGGATGAACACTGAAGCTTTCTTT. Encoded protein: CSVVILTGMNTEAFF. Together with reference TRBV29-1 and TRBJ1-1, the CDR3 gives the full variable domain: SAVISQKPSRDICQRGTSLTIQCQVDSQVTMMFWYRQQPGQSLTLIATANQGSEATYESGFVIDKFPISRPNLTFSTLTVSNMSPEDSSIYLCSVVILTGMNTEAFFGQGTRLTVV.

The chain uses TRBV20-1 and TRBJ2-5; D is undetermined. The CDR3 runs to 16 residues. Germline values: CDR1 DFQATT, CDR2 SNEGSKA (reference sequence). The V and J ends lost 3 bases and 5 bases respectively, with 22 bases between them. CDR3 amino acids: CSASMGQVGLAETQYF. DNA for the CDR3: TGCAGTGCTAGTATGGGTCAGGTGGGCCTTGCGGAGACCCAGTACTTC.